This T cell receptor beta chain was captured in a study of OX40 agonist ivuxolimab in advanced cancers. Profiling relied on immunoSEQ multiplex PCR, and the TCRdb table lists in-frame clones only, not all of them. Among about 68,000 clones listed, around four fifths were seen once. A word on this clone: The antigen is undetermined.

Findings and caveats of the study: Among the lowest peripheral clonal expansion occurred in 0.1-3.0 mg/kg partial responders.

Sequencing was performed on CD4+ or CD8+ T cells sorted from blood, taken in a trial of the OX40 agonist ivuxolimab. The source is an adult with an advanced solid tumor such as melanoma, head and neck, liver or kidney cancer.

In DNA form, the CDR3 reads TGTGCCAGCAGTCCTCGACAGGGGGCGAGGAACACTGAAGCTTTCTTT. Its translation is CASSPRQGARNTEAFF. V is TRBV25-1 and J is TRBJ1-1; TRBD1 matches at 10 bases. The CDR3 is made up of 16 amino acids. J gave up 1 base and V 5 bases, and 7 bases lay outside the gene matches. Germline loops: CDR1 MGHDK, CDR2 SYGVNS.